The present T cell receptor (beta chain) was sequenced within a study of shared T cell receptors in the human thymus. Trimming cost V 6 bases and J 3 bases; bases outside gene matches: 14. This CDR3 is built from 17 residues. Germline CDR1 and CDR2: SGHTA and FQGNSA. This table comes from immunoSEQ multiplex PCR, and its TCRdb copy is limited to in-frame clones, with some not included. The sample lists under 450,000 clones, approximately 95% occurring once. What was sequenced was thymocytes. This chain joins TRBV7-2 and TRBJ2-7, with 10 bases aligning to TRBD1. The sequence was collected from a human donor. CDR3 region: CASSPSRQGASLYEQYF. The CDR3 DNA reads as TGTGCCAGCAGTCCGTCCAGACAGGGGGCTAGCCTCTACGAGCAGTACTTC.